The rows below give T cell receptor beta chains drawn from one sample of a study of control samples from healthy donors and cancer patients. Here immunoSEQ multiplex PCR was the method, and the copy in TCRdb shows in-frame clones only, minus some. The sample lists 140,000 to 150,000 clones, about 89% occurring once. Sequences were obtained from blood. These receptors all come from a man aged 30-40 years in good health. CDR3s include the opening cysteine and the closing phenylalanine or tryptophan. The D gene is left open where the match is weak. Rows give clone size only sometimes, using once, few, many, or a class for an expanded clone.

abundance	v_gene	d_gene	j_gene	CDR3nt	CDR3aa
NA	TRBV24-1	NA	TRBJ2-4	TGTGCCACCAGTGAAAGCGGAGGGGGTATGGGGTCCAAAAACATTCAGTACTTC	CATSESGGGMGSKNIQYF
NA	TRBV30	TRBD2	TRBJ2-7	TGTGCCGGAACTAGCGGGAGGGCCCCAGGTTACGAGCAGTACTTC	CAGTSGRAPGYEQYF
NA	TRBV6-5	TRBD2	TRBJ2-1	TGTGCCACCCGACTAGGGGTAGCGGGCCTCAATGAGCAGTTCTTC	CATRLGVAGLNEQFF
NA	TRBV7-2	NA	TRBJ2-7	TGTGCCAGCAGCTCTTATAGCGTAGCCTACGAGCAGTACTTC	CASSSYSVAYEQYF
NA	TRBV15	TRBD2	TRBJ2-3	TGTGCCACCAGCACCTTAGCGGGGGGAGCAGATACGCAGTATTTT	CATSTLAGGADTQYF
NA	TRBV24-1	TRBD1	TRBJ2-3	TGTGCCACCAGTGACCCGTTGGGGACAGGGTCAGAAGATACGCAGTATTTT	CATSDPLGTGSEDTQYF
NA	TRBV19	NA	TRBJ2-7	TGTGCCAGTAGTACACTTTATACTTTACAAAACTACGAGCAGTACTTC	CASSTLYTLQNYEQYF
NA	TRBV24-1	TRBD1	TRBJ2-1	TGTGCCACCAGTGACGGGGACAGGGATGAGCAGTTCTTC	CATSDGDRDEQFF
NA	TRBV15	NA	TRBJ2-7	TGTGCCACCAGCAGGGTCCGGTACGGGGAGCAGTACTTC	CATSRVRYGEQYF
once	TRBV5-6	TRBD1	TRBJ1-5	TGTGCCAGCAGCTTGTGGGGCAGGGGGCGCGGTAGCCAGCCCCAGCATTTT	CASSLWGRGRGSQPQHF
NA	TRBV18	TRBD1	TRBJ2-7	TGTGCCAGCTCACGGACAGGGGCCAACTACGAGCAGTACTTC	CASSRTGANYEQYF
NA	TRBV29-1	NA	TRBJ2-7	TGCAGCGGAGACCGGGACTTTGTCTACGAGCAGTACTTC	CSGDRDFVYEQYF
NA	TRBV5-8	NA	TRBJ1-5	TGTGCCAGCAGCTTGGCCGGCAGGGCGGATCAGCCCCAGCATTTT	CASSLAGRADQPQHF
once	TRBV10-3	NA	TRBJ2-7	TGTGCCATCAGTGGCGGAGGGGACTACGAGCAGTACTTC	CAISGGGDYEQYF
NA	TRBV24-1	NA	TRBJ2-2	TGTGCCACCAGTGATCCCCTTTGGGGGGAGCTGTTTTTT	CATSDPLWGELFF
NA	TRBV3-1/TRBV3-2	NA	TRBJ2-5	TGTGCCAGCAGCCCTAGGAGCCGTCTAAAGGAGGAGACCCAGTACTTC	CASSPRSRLKEETQYF
NA	TRBV10-3	NA	TRBJ2-3	TGTGCCATCAGTTCCGACTCCACAGATACGCAGTATTTT	CAISSDSTDTQYF
once	TRBV5-6	NA	TRBJ1-1	TGTGCCAGCAGCTTGTATAGCACTGAAGCTTTCTTT	CASSLYSTEAFF
NA	TRBV5-6	NA	TRBJ1-6	TGTGCCAGCAGCTTGTACAGCGCGGGTAGCTCCTATAATTCACCCCTCCACTTT	CASSLYSAGSSYNSPLHF
NA	TRBV6-1	NA	TRBJ2-5	TGTGCCAGCAGTGAAGTGAGTTTTCGGGAGACCCAGTACTTC	CASSEVSFRETQYF
NA	TRBV2	NA	TRBJ1-5	TGTGCCAGCAGTGAACGGGAACCGACAGGCAATCAGCCCCAGCATTTT	CASSEREPTGNQPQHF
NA	TRBV3-1/TRBV3-2	NA	TRBJ1-2	TGTGCCAGCAGCCAAGGTGGCCTCTATGGCTACACCTTC	CASSQGGLYGYTF
NA	TRBV5-4	TRBD1	TRBJ2-2	TGTGCCAGCAGCTTAGACAGGGGTTGGACCGGGGAGCTGTTTTTT	CASSLDRGWTGELFF
NA	TRBV6-4	TRBD2	TRBJ2-1	TGTGCCAGCAGTGCCGGGACTAGTGCTGAGCAGTTCTTC	CASSAGTSAEQFF
NA	TRBV9	TRBD1	TRBJ1-3	TGTGCCAGCAGCCGGACAGGGGCAGGAAACACCATATATTTT	CASSRTGAGNTIYF
few	TRBV7-8	TRBD1	TRBJ1-5	TGTGCCAGCAGCCTTGACAGGGGCTTGCGGCCCCAGCATTTT	CASSLDRGLRPQHF
NA	TRBV6-1	TRBD2	TRBJ2-7	TGTGCCAGCAGTGAAGCGGTGACTAGCGGGAGTTACGAGCAGTACTTC	CASSEAVTSGSYEQYF
NA	TRBV25-1	NA	TRBJ1-5	TGTGCCAGCAGTGAATCGACGGTAAACAATCAGCCCCAGCATTTT	CASSESTVNNQPQHF
NA	TRBV18	NA	TRBJ1-2	TGTGCCAGCTCACCACCGGGGGCCTATGGCTACACCTTC	CASSPPGAYGYTF
few	TRBV7-2	NA	TRBJ1-4	TGTGCCAGCAGCCTGCGGGTAACTAATGAAAAACTGTTTTTT	CASSLRVTNEKLFF
once	TRBV7-6	NA	TRBJ1-4	TGTGCCAGCAGCTTTACGGGGAGGAGAACTAATGAAAAACTGTTTTTT	CASSFTGRRTNEKLFF
NA	TRBV7-6	TRBD2	TRBJ2-5	TGTGCCAGCAGCCCGCGGGAGCGGGGGCGGTCACAAGAGACCCAGTACTTC	CASSPRERGRSQETQYF
NA	TRBV7-9	TRBD2	TRBJ2-3	TGTGCCAGCAGCTCCGGACTAGCGGGGGTACAAGATACGCAGTATTTT	CASSSGLAGVQDTQYF
NA	TRBV7-9	NA	TRBJ2-3	TGTGCCAGCAGCTTAGTGGGGGCAGATACGCAGTATTTT	CASSLVGADTQYF
many	TRBV15	TRBD2	TRBJ2-6	TGTGCCACCAGCAGATCCGGGGGGTCTGGGGCCAACGTCCTGACTTTC	CATSRSGGSGANVLTF
NA	TRBV24-1	NA	TRBJ2-3	TGTGCCACCAGTGATTTGGATGGGGGAAGCACAGATACGCAGTATTTT	CATSDLDGGSTDTQYF
NA	TRBV24-1	TRBD1	TRBJ1-1	TGTGCCACCAGTGCGACAGGGATGAACACTGAAGCTTTCTTT	CATSATGMNTEAFF
NA	TRBV25-1	NA	TRBJ1-6	TGTGCCAGCGCGACAGGAAATTCACCCCTCCACTTT	CASATGNSPLHF
NA	TRBV19	TRBD1	TRBJ2-3	TGTGCCAGTAGGAGACAGGGGGGCACAGATACGCAGTATTTT	CASRRQGGTDTQYF
NA	TRBV28	TRBD2	TRBJ2-5	TGTGCCAGCAGTTTTCTTCCTTCGGGGGGTCCAGAGACCCAGTACTTC	CASSFLPSGGPETQYF
NA	TRBV6-5	TRBD1	TRBJ1-2	TGTGCCAGCAGTTACTCGTCAAGGGGGCAAGGCTACACCTTC	CASSYSSRGQGYTF
NA	TRBV19	NA	TRBJ2-6	TGTGCCAGTAGTATAGGGAAGTTCTCTGGGGCCAACGTCCTGACTTTC	CASSIGKFSGANVLTF
NA	TRBV5-5	NA	TRBJ2-5	TGTGCCAGCAGCTTTTCCTCCCAAGAGACCCAGTACTTC	CASSFSSQETQYF
once	TRBV12-3/TRBV12-4	NA	TRBJ2-1	TGTGCCAGCAGTTCGGACTGGGAATGGGAGCAGTTCTTC	CASSSDWEWEQFF
NA	TRBV4-1	NA	TRBJ2-1	TGCGCCAGCAGCCCCGACTGGTTAAATGAGCAGTTCTTC	CASSPDWLNEQFF
NA	TRBV7-2	NA	TRBJ2-7	TGTGCCAGCAGCTTAGCTCCGCGGGACGAGCAGTACTTC	CASSLAPRDEQYF
NA	TRBV7-2	NA	TRBJ2-7	TGTGCCAGTCTACAGGGCCGGGAGCAGTACTTC	CASLQGREQYF
NA	TRBV7-2	NA	TRBJ2-1	TGTGCCAGCAGCGTCGGGACGGCGAATGAGCAGTTCTTC	CASSVGTANEQFF
NA	TRBV9	NA	TRBJ1-1	TGTGCCAGCAGCGCCGGGGCCCTAGATAACACTGAAGCTTTCTTT	CASSAGALDNTEAFF
once	TRBV18	NA	TRBJ2-3	TGTGCCAGCTCACAGGGACTAGATACGCAGTATTTT	CASSQGLDTQYF
NA	TRBV19	NA	TRBJ2-3	TGTGCCAGTCTACAGAGCGCCACCGGCACAGATACGCAGTATTTT	CASLQSATGTDTQYF